The clone carrying this T cell receptor beta chain appeared a single time. Original methodology: Amplified reference gene primers provided the basis for estimating nucleated cell counts. Only in-frame clones appear in the TCRdb table, and some are missing; sequencing was by immunoSEQ multiplex PCR. V and J calls and clone size are copied from that table; D and trimming were computed from the DNA. Seen here are tens of thousands of clones, approximately 91% observed once, and the top ten hold around 0.4%. In germline, CDR1 is SQVTM, CDR2 ANQGSEA. The CDR3 is made up of 15 amino acids. V shed 6 bases and J shed 2 bases, with 17 bases lying between them. The data originate from a study of blood T cell repertoires in COVID-19. The overall study: COVID-19 samples, acute and convalescent, were from the United States, Italy and Spain. In each case, the material was cDNA or gDNA derived from T cells, B-cell-depleted T cells, or PBMCs.

The chain has TRBV29-1 and TRBJ1-3; D gene uncertain. Sequencing used peripheral blood. The source of this sequence is a human donor in a cohort sampled during active COVID-19. As DNA, the CDR3 is TGCAGCGTCCTTGACTCCGGACTCGCTGGAAACACCATATATTTT. Protein sequence: CSVLDSGLAGNTIYF.